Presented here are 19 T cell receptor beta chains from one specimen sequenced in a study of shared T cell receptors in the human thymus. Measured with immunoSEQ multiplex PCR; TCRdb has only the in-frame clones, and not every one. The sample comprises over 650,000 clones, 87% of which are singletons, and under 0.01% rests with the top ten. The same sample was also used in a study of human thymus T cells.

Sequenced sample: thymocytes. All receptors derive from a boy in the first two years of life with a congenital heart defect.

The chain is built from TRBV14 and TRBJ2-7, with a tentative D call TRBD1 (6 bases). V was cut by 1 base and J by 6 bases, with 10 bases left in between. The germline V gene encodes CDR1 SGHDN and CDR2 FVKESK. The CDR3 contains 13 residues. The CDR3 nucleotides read TGTGCCAGCAGCCAAGTTGCAGGGGCCGAGCAGTACTTC. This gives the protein CASSQVAGAEQYF.

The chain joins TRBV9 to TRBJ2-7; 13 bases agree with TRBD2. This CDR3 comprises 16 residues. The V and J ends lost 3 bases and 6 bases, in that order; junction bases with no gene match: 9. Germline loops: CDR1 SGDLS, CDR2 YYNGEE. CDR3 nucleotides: TGTGCCAGCAGCGCAGGACTAGCGGGGGAGTGGGTCGAGCAGTACTTC. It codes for CASSAGLAGEWVEQYF.

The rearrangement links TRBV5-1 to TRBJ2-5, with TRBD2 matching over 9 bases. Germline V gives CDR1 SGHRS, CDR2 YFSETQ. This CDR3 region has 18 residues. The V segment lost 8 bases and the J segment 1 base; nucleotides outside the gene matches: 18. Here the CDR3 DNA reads TGCGCCAGTCCCCAAGGTTGCGGGAGGGCCAGATTCCAAGAGACCCAGTACTTC. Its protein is CASPQGCGRARFQETQYF.

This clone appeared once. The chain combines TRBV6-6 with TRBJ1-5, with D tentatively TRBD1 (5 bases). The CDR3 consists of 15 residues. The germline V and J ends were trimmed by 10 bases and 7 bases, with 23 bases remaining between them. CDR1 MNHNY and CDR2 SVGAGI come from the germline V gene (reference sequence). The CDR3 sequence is CATGTPDYPEQPQHF. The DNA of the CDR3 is TGTGCCACAGGGACTCCAGATTATCCAGAACAGCCCCAGCATTTT.

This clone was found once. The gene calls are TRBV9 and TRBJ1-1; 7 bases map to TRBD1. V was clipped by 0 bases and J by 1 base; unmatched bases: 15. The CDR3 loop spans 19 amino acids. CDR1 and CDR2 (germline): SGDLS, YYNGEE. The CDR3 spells CASSVEDREPGTENTEAFF. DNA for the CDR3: TGTGCCAGCAGCGTAGAAGACAGGGAGCCCGGGACAGAGAACACTGAAGCTTTCTTT. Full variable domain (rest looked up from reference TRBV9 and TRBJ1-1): DSGVTQTPKHLITATGQRVTLRCSPRSGDLSVYWYQQSLDQGLQFLIQYYNGEERAKGNILERFSAQQFPDLHSELNLSSLELGDSALYFCASSVEDREPGTENTEAFFGQGTRLTVV.

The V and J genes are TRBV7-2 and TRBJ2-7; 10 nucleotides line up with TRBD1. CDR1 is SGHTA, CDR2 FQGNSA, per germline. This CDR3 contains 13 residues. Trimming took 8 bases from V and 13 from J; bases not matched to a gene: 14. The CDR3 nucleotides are TGTGCCAGCGAACCCCGACAGGGGGCTGTAGCCTACTTC. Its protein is CASEPRQGAVAYF.

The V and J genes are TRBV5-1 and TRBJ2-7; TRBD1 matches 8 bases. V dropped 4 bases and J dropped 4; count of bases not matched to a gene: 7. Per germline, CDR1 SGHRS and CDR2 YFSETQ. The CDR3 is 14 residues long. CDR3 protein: CASSHRDRSYEQYF. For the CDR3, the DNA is TGCGCCAGCAGCCACCGGGACAGGAGTTACGAGCAGTACTTC. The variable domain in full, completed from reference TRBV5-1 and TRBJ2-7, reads KAGVTQTPRYLIKTRGQQVTLSCSPISGHRSVSWYQQTPGQGLQFLFEYFSETQRNKGNFPGRFSGRQFSNSRSEMNVSTLELGDSALYLCASSHRDRSYEQYFGPGTRLTVT.

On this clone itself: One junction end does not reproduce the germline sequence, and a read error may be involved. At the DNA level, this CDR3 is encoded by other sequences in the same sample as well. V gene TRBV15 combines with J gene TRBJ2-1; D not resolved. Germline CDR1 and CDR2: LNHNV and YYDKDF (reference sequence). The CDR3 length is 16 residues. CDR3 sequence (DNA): TGTGCTACCAGCAGACCCACGAACCTAAGCGCCGAGGAGCAGTTCTTC. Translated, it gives CATSRPTNLSAEEQFF. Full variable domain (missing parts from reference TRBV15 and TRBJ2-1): DAMVIQNPRYQVTQFGKPVTLSCSQTLNHNVMYWYQQKSSQAPKLLFHYYDKDFNNEADTPDNFQSRRPNTSFCFLDIRSPGLGDTAMYLCATSRPTNLSAEEQFFGPGTRLTVL.

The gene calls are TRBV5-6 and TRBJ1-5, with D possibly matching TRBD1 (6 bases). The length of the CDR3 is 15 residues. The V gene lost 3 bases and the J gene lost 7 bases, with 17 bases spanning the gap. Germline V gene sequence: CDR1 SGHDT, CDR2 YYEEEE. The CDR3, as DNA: TGTGCCAGCAGCTACGGGGGGGGCAGGCGGCAGCCCCAGCATTTT. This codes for CASSYGGGRRQPQHF.

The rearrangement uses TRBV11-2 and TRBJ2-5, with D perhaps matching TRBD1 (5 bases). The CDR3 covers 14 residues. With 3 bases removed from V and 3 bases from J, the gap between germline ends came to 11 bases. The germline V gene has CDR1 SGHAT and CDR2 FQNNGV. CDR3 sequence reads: CASSLSPGKETQYF. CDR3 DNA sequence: TGTGCCAGCAGCTTGAGTCCAGGGAAAGAGACCCAGTACTTC.

CDR3 coding DNA: TGTGCCTGGATAAGGAGGGCCCACGACTATGGCTACACCTTC. This sequence encodes CAWIRRAHDYGYTF. This chain links TRBV30 with TRBJ1-2; D gene uncertain. The CDR3 has 14 amino acids. Germline V gene sequence: CDR1 GTSNPN, CDR2 SVGIG (reference sequence). Trimming cost V 4 bases and J 3 bases, with 15 bases left between them.

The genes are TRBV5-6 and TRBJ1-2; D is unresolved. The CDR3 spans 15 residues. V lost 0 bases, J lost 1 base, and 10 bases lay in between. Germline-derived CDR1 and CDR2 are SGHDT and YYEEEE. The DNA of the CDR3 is TGTGCCAGCAGCTTGGATAGCGGAATTAACTATGGCTACACCTTC. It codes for CASSLDSGINYGYTF.

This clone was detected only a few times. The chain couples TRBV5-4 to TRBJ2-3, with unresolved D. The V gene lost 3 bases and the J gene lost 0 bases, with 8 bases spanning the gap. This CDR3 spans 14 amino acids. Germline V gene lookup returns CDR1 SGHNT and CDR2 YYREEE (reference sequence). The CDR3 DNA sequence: TGTGCCAGCAGCTCATTAACTAGCACAGATACGCAGTATTTT. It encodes CASSSLTSTDTQYF.

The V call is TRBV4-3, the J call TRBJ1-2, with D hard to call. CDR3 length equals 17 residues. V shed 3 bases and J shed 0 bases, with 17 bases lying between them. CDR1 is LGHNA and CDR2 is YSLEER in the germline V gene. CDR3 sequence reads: CASSHLTSDTTNYGYTF. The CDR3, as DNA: TGCGCCAGCAGCCACCTGACGAGTGACACCACTAACTATGGCTACACCTTC.

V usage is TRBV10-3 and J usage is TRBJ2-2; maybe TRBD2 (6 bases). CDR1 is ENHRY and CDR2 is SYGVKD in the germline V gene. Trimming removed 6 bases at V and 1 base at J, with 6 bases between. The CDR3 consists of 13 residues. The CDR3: CAISGGNTGELFF. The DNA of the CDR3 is TGTGCCATCAGCGGGGGGAACACCGGGGAGCTGTTTTTT.

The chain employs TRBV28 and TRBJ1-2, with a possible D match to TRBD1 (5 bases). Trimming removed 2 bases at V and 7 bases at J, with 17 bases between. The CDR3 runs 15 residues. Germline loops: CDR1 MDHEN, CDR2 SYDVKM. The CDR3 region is CASSLSRQGAGGYTF. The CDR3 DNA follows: TGTGCCAGCAGTTTAAGCCGGCAGGGCGCTGGTGGCTACACCTTC.

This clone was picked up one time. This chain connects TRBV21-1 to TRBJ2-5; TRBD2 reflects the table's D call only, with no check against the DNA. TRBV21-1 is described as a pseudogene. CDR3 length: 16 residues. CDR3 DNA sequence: TGTGCCAGCAGCAAAGGACTAGCGGGAGTCCGGGAGACCCAGTACTTC. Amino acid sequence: CASSKGLAGVRETQYF.

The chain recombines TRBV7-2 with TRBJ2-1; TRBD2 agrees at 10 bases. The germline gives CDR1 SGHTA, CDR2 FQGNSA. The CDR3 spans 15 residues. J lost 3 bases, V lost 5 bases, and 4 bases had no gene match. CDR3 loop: CASSPPSGGYNEQFF. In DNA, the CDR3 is TGTGCCAGCAGCCCCCCTAGCGGGGGCTACAATGAGCAGTTCTTC.

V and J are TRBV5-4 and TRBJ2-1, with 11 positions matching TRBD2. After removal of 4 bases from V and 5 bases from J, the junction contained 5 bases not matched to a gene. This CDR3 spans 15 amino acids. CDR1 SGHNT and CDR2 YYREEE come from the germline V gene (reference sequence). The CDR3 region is CASSILAGGHNEQFF. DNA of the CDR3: TGTGCCAGCAGCATCCTAGCGGGGGGACACAATGAGCAGTTCTTC.